This T cell receptor (beta chain) derives from a study of T-cell memory formation after mild COVID-19 (dated by TCRdb to about 2021). About the full investigation: TCR sequence clusters from the two donors were largely donor specific. Longitudinal TCRalpha and TCRbeta repertoire sequencing tracked T-cell clones expanding and contracting after mild COVID-19 in two donors. The cohort comprised two young, previously healthy adult volunteers, one female and one male.

As regards this clonotype: The antigen it recognizes is unknown. Base-call qualities are not available, and no considerably larger clone is one nucleotide away.

The sequencer listed for this sample is Illumina NovaSeq 6000. TCRalpha and TCRbeta cDNA libraries were constructed by 5'RACE with constant-segment primers, with sample barcodes and unique molecular identifiers being introduced. Trizol reagent was used to extract RNA from every sample. Amplification of the libraries took two PCR steps, and the second step added a second sample barcode plus Illumina TruSeq adapters. The libraries were sequenced on an Illumina NovaSeq using 2 x 150 bp paired-end reads. The published analysis was carried out like this. The reads were demultiplexed and collapsed into UMI-guided consensus sequences using migec v1.2.7. Using mixcr v2.1.11, UMI consensuses were aligned to TRA and TRB V and J templates and then assembled into clonotypes. A clonotype was counted as expanded or contracted only when both edgeR and NoisET called the clonotype significant, with the noise models trained on biological replicates. edgeR calls used a false discovery rate-adjusted p below 0.01 and a log2 fold-change threshold of 1. As an exploratory analysis of dynamics, PCA with hierarchical clustering was applied to max-normalized trajectories of the 1000 most abundant clonotypes. Each responding clone was given a CD4 or CD8 phenotype based on the CD4+ and CD8+ repertoires, which had been sequenced separately. TCRdb's own reprocessing of the public reads used fastp at Q25 and MiXCR and kept productive beta chains. Every CDR3 protein is listed once, alongside the most common genes and DNA of its rows. For this entry, the V and J calls and clone size follow TCRdb and not the study's own pipeline. This sample gives 350,000 to 550,000 distinct CDR3 sequences in total; more than 15% of them show up just once. Roughly 21% of the sample comes from the top ten.

Broad study findings and their caveats: Contracting CD4+ clones were located mainly in the CM and EM memory subsets, whereas CD8+ clones were found to be enriched in EMRA. Clones that contracted from day 15 to 85 showed balanced CD4/CD8 phenotypes, whereas a second wave of clones that expanded from day 15 to 37 leaned towards CD4+. Some responding clones were detected in pre-infection memory, suggesting pre-existing cross-reactive memory T cells joined the SARS-CoV-2 response. Whether the second-wave clones peaking on day 37 were SARS-CoV-2 specific was not confirmed. The study covered only a couple of mild cases, and larger cohorts including severe cases with pre-infection samples were considered necessary.

Relative to germline, V is 4 bases shorter and J is 4 bases shorter, with 8 bases between their ends. The CDR3 contains 13 residues, cysteine and phenylalanine counted. Only the CDR3 part of the read is kept: 39 bases, read in frame from the first base. Based on the germline V gene, the CDR1 and CDR2 sequences are MNHEY and SVGAGI. Ficoll-Paque density gradient centrifugation was the method used to isolate PBMCs. The V and J segments used are TRBV6-5 and TRBJ1-5, with no confident D gene call. Sequencing used PBMCs or a T cell subset sorted from them (not recorded which). This clonotype was obtained from a young man who had mild COVID-19 (a few samples of this study predate the infection). The sample titles of this study are shuffled in the database, so cell type and time point are left out; the donor was told from shared clones. The CDR3 protein sequence reads: CASSSTKNQPQHF. The DNA reads as follows: TGTGCCAGCAGTTCAACGAAGAATCAGCCCCAGCATTTT.